A single sample is the source of the 28 T cell receptor beta chains below, sequenced in a study of T-cell reconstitution after alpha-beta-depleted transplantation in children. Unique molecular identifiers were incorporated into the prepared TCRbeta library. MiXCR, run by TCRdb on the PCR reads, gives a single entry per CDR3 protein. The repertoire holds under 150,000 distinct CDR3 sequences, with roughly 9% as singletons. Sequenced here: PBMCs, mostly from graft donor cells, sampled 180 days after TCRalphabeta/CD19-depleted stem cell transplant. The receptors shown here come from a girl younger than two who had a stem cell transplant for combined immunodeficiency, so the T cells may come from the graft donor.

The rearrangement joins TRBV6-5 to TRBJ2-4; D is perhaps TRBD1 or TRBD2 (6 bases each). Trimming shortened V by 2 bases and J by 8 bases, and 13 bases separated the two germline ends. The CDR3 is 14 residues long. The V gene's germline CDR1 is MNHEY and CDR2 SVGAGI. CDR3 protein: CASSYRGQVDIQYF. CDR3 sequence (DNA): TGTGCCAGCAGTTACCGGGGGCAAGTAGACATTCAGTACTTC.

The table lists this clonotype with many counts. This rearrangement joins TRBV5-1 to TRBJ2-1; 8 bases fit TRBD1. The V and J ends lost 1 base and 3 bases, in that order; junction bases with no gene match: 3. This CDR3 comprises 15 residues. Germline V lookup: CDR1 SGHRS, CDR2 YFSETQ. Here the CDR3 reads CASSLWTGLYNEQFF. DNA for the CDR3: TGCGCCAGCAGCTTGTGGACAGGGCTCTACAATGAGCAGTTCTTC.

This clonotype was recorded many times. The J gene is TRBJ1-2, the V gene TRBV18, with D unclear. V was cut by 6 bases and J by 8 bases, with 13 bases left in between. The germline gives CDR1 KGHSH, CDR2 LQKENI. This CDR3 spans 12 amino acids. CDR3 region: CASSKTERGYTF. Written as DNA, the CDR3 is TGTGCCAGCTCGAAAACGGAGAGGGGCTACACCTTC.

This clonotype was detected ten times or more. The rearrangement joins TRBV20-1 to TRBJ1-2; maybe TRBD1 (5 bases). Per germline, CDR1 DFQATT and CDR2 SNEGSKA (reference sequence). Between the trimmed V and J ends, which lost 3 bases and 4 bases, there was a span of 9 bases. The CDR3 is made up of 12 amino acids. As DNA, the CDR3 is TGCAGTGCTAGCCACGGGGGCTATGGCTACACCTTC. Protein sequence: CSASHGGYGYTF.

This clonotype turned up a few times. The gene calls are TRBV30 and TRBJ2-7, with 8 bases that match TRBD2. J gave up 7 bases and V 5 bases, and 10 bases lay outside the gene matches. CDR3 length: 13 residues. Germline assignment: CDR1 GTSNPN and CDR2 SVGIG (reference sequence). The CDR3, as DNA: TGTGCCTGGGCCCGGGGGGGCGAAGTAGAGCAGTACTTC. Its protein product is CAWARGGEVEQYF.

This chain joins TRBV20-1 and TRBJ2-1; D not resolved. The CDR3 consists of 15 residues. In germline, CDR1 is DFQATT, CDR2 SNEGSKA (reference sequence). Trimming took off 0 bases at V and 0 bases at J, with 9 bases between the two ends. The CDR3 DNA sequence: TGCAGTGCTAGAGACCAGTGGAGCTCCTACAATGAGCAGTTCTTC. Its translation is CSARDQWSSYNEQFF.

This clonotype turned up a few times. The V and J genes are TRBV6-1 and TRBJ1-3; D is uncertain. V lost 7 bases and J 0 bases, leaving 7 bases between the germline ends. There are 13 residues in the CDR3. Germline V gene sequence: CDR1 MNHNS, CDR2 SASEGT. The CDR3 DNA reads as TGTGCCAGCACAGGAGACTCTGGAAACACCATATATTTT. It specifies CASTGDSGNTIYF.

The rearrangement links TRBV12-3 or TRBV12-4 to TRBJ1-2, with D perhaps TRBD1 (5 bases). The V gene lost 5 bases and the J gene lost 8 bases, with 24 bases spanning the gap. The CDR3 sequence is 16 residues long. The CDR3 is CASSPSPIRQSTGYTF. The CDR3 DNA reads as TGTGCCAGCAGTCCCTCCCCGATCCGACAGTCTACGGGCTACACCTTC.

The chain links TRBV7-9 to TRBJ2-5, with D maybe TRBD1 (6 bases). This CDR3 is built from 15 residues. V lost 5 bases and J 1 base, leaving 14 bases between the germline ends. In germline, CDR1 is SEHNR, CDR2 FQNEAQ (reference sequence). CDR3 in DNA: TGTGCCAGCAGCCCCGGGACCAGGGGCCAAGAGACCCAGTACTTC. This codes for CASSPGTRGQETQYF. Full variable domain (remainder filled in from reference TRBV7-9 and TRBJ2-5): DTGVSQNPRHKITKRGQNVTFRCDPISEHNRLYWYRQTLGQGPEFLTYFQNEAQLEKSRLLSDRFSAERPKGSFSTLEIQRTEQGDSAMYLCASSPGTRGQETQYFGPGTRLLVL.

This clonotype was detected only a few times. The chain has TRBV20-1 and TRBJ1-6; 8 bases fit TRBD1. With 6 bases clipped from V and 9 bases from J, the junction kept 16 bases outside the gene matches. There are 16 residues in the CDR3. The germline gives CDR1 DFQATT, CDR2 SNEGSKA (reference sequence). CDR3 sequence (DNA): TGCAGTGCCAGCCGGGACAGGTTTTTTGGCGGTTCACCCCTCCACTTT. Translation gives CSASRDRFFGGSPLHF.

There are many counts of this clonotype. The chain has TRBV9 and TRBJ2-7; 7 bases map to TRBD2. Germline lookup yields CDR1 SGDLS and CDR2 YYNGEE. V gave up 3 bases and J gave up 5 bases; unmatched junction bases: 8. CDR3 length: 14 amino acids. The CDR3 DNA sequence: TGTGCCAGCAGCGCAGAGGGAGGGGCCGACGAGCAGTACTTC. It encodes CASSAEGGADEQYF.

The rearrangement uses TRBV11-2 and TRBJ2-1, with D unclear. The CDR3 spans 15 residues. Germline values: CDR1 SGHAT, CDR2 FQNNGV. With 7 bases removed from V and 0 bases from J, the gap between germline ends came to 13 bases. CDR3 in amino acids: CASNRIPYSYNEQFF. The CDR3 coding sequence is TGTGCCAGCAACCGTATACCCTACTCCTACAATGAGCAGTTCTTC.

This clonotype was detected only a few times. The chain couples TRBV12-3 or TRBV12-4 to TRBJ2-3, with D possibly matching TRBD2 (5 bases). The V gene lost 6 bases and the J gene lost 0 bases, with 16 bases spanning the gap. CDR3 size: 16 residues. CDR3 nucleotide sequence: TGTGCCAGCAGCCTCCTACGAGGGTGGAGCACAGATACGCAGTATTTT. This translates into CASSLLRGWSTDTQYF.

The chain has TRBV18 and TRBJ2-7; D perhaps matches TRBD1 (7 bases). V lost 2 bases to trimming and J lost 4 bases, with 15 bases between them. CDR1 is KGHSH, CDR2 LQKENI, per germline. CDR3 length: 15 residues. The CDR3 DNA is TGTGCCAGCTCACCATCGGCAGGGGGGCAATACGAGCAGTACTTC. Translation: CASSPSAGGQYEQYF.

V usage is TRBV6-5 and J usage is TRBJ2-7; the match to TRBD1 covers 11 bases. Trimming removed 4 bases from V and 10 bases from J; junction bases left unmatched: 12. This CDR3 contains 15 residues. The germline V gene has CDR1 MNHEY and CDR2 SVGAGI. The CDR3 sequence is CASSSDRDRGVRQYF. In nucleotides, the CDR3 is TGTGCCAGCAGTTCCGACCGGGACAGGGGGGTACGCCAGTACTTC.

This chain links TRBV10-3 with TRBJ2-3; the D gene is possibly TRBD2 (7 bases). Germline V CDR1 and CDR2: ENHRY, SYGVKD. This CDR3 is built from 14 residues. Trimming took 8 bases from V and 5 from J, leaving 17 bases between them. CDR3 sequence reads: CAIGTAGARDTQYF. The CDR3 region has the DNA TGTGCCATCGGTACCGCGGGGGCACGAGATACGCAGTATTTT.

Only a few counts were recorded for this clonotype. The chain combines TRBV29-1 with TRBJ1-4; no clear D. The V and J ends lost 7 bases and 3 bases respectively, with 12 bases between them. This CDR3 has 13 residues. Germline CDR1 SQVTM, CDR2 ANQGSEA. For the CDR3, the DNA is TGCAGCGCCGAACGGGCCCCTAATGAAAAACTGTTTTTT. It encodes CSAERAPNEKLFF.

The chain employs TRBV12-3 or TRBV12-4 and TRBJ2-2, with TRBD1 matching 8 bases. The V segment lost 3 bases and the J segment 5 bases; nucleotides outside the gene matches: 5. The CDR3 is 15 residues long. This CDR3 reads CASSFSTGGTGELFF. CDR3 DNA: TGTGCCAGCAGTTTTTCAACAGGGGGAACCGGGGAGCTGTTTTTT.

V usage is TRBV15 and J usage is TRBJ1-2; D remains unclear. The CDR3 sequence is 13 residues long. V dropped 0 bases and J dropped 7 bases, with 9 bases sitting between them. Germline V gene data show CDR1 as LNHNV and CDR2 as YYDKDF (reference sequence). The CDR3 region is CATSRDIGGGYTF. DNA of the CDR3: TGTGCCACCAGCAGAGATATCGGTGGTGGCTACACCTTC.

This clonotype was detected a few times. This rearrangement joins TRBV20-1 to TRBJ2-4, with D hard to call. Looked up from germline, CDR1 is DFQATT and CDR2 is SNEGSKA (reference sequence). Trimming left V 0 bases short and J 5 bases short, with 5 bases between. The CDR3 is 12 residues long. CDR3 sequence (DNA): TGCAGTGCTAGAGACATACAAAACATTCAGTACTTC. Its translation is CSARDIQNIQYF.

The genes are TRBV30 and TRBJ2-1; D gene uncertain. This CDR3 region has 13 residues. The ends were cut back, 0 bases at V and 4 bases at J, with 7 bases in the middle. From germline, CDR1 is GTSNPN and CDR2 SVGIG (reference sequence). Here the CDR3 DNA reads TGTGCCTGGAGTGTAGAATTATACAATGAGCAGTTCTTC. Translating gives CAWSVELYNEQFF.

In its sample, this clonotype was seen a few times. The genes are TRBV29-1 and TRBJ2-5; 7 bases are a match to TRBD1. The V gene's germline CDR1 is SQVTM and CDR2 ANQGSEA. V lost 6 bases, J lost 4 bases, and 11 bases stayed unmatched. The CDR3 has 14 residues. The DNA for the CDR3 is TGCAGCGTCCCATCAGATACAGGGGTAGAGACCCAGTACTTC. Its translation is CSVPSDTGVETQYF.

Details on this clonotype: One end of the junction varies from germline; a read error may be responsible. The chain joins TRBV5-1 to TRBJ2-1; 7 bases are shared with TRBD2. Germline CDR1 SGHRS, CDR2 YFSETQ. The CDR3 is made up of 15 amino acids. The CDR3 coding sequence is TGCTCCAGCAGCTTGGGGGGGGTCGTTATCAATGAGCAGTTCTTC. Amino acid sequence: CSSSLGGVVINEQFF. The full variable domain, rest sourced from reference TRBV5-1 and TRBJ2-1, is KAGVTQTPRYLIKTRGQQVTLSCSPISGHRSVSWYQQTPGQGLQFLFEYFSETQRNKGNFPGRFSGRQFSNSRSEMNVSTLELGDSALYLCSSSLGGVVINEQFFGPGTRLTVL.

The chain recombines TRBV20-1 with TRBJ2-7; tentatively, D is TRBD1 (6 bases). Germline assignment: CDR1 DFQATT and CDR2 SNEGSKA (reference sequence). V lost 3 bases and J lost 3, with 18 bases in between. CDR3 length: 15 amino acids. The DNA of the CDR3 is TGCAGTGCTAGTCAGGGGCCCTTGACAGACTACGAGCAGTACTTC. This sequence encodes CSASQGPLTDYEQYF.

This chain uses TRBV5-1 with TRBJ2-1, with D uncertain. Germline CDR1 is SGHRS and CDR2 is YFSETQ. The CDR3 has 15 residues. V gave up 0 bases and J gave up 6 bases, with 13 bases separating them. This CDR3 reads CASSLGLTRSNEQFF. The CDR3 DNA reads TGCGCCAGCAGCTTGGGACTCACACGGAGCAATGAGCAGTTCTTC.

This clonotype has only a few counts. The rearrangement joins TRBV28 to TRBJ1-2, with 8 nucleotides matching TRBD1. The V segment lost 3 bases and the J segment 8 bases; nucleotides outside the gene matches: 8. This CDR3 comprises 14 residues. In germline, CDR1 is MDHEN, CDR2 SYDVKM. CDR3 amino acids: CASSLPGTGLGYTF. The CDR3 DNA sequence: TGTGCCAGCAGTTTGCCCGGGACAGGCTTAGGCTACACCTTC.

CDR3 residues: CASSQEDQWGETQYF. For the CDR3, the DNA is TGTGCCAGCAGCCAAGAGGACCAGTGGGGGGAGACCCAGTACTTC. The genes are TRBV4-2 and TRBJ2-5; the D gene could be TRBD1 or TRBD2 (5 bases each). Trimming cost V 0 bases and J 5 bases, with 13 bases left between them. The CDR3 is made up of 15 amino acids. CDR1 is LGHNA, CDR2 YNFKEQ, per germline.

This clonotype was counted between two and nine times. V and J are TRBV28 and TRBJ2-3; maybe TRBD2 (6 bases). This CDR3 contains 15 residues. Germline V gives CDR1 MDHEN, CDR2 SYDVKM. V dropped 5 bases and J dropped 4 bases, with 16 bases sitting between them. This CDR3 reads CASSPSGTAPDTQYF. CDR3 sequence (DNA): TGTGCCAGCAGTCCTTCCGGGACTGCCCCAGATACGCAGTATTTT.